The text below deals with one T cell receptor (beta chain). Antigen: not known. These data belong to a study of glioma-infiltrating T cells after dendritic cell vaccination. Study-wide context: Autologous tumor lysate-pulsed dendritic cell vaccination was given between the early 2000s and the early 2010s. Study-level findings and limits: Higher pretreatment TIL content predicted longer progression-free time and survival.

Only patients with spare fresh-frozen tumor and over two years of follow-up were included. The CDR3 contains 17 residues. Trimming took 5 bases from V and 6 from J, leaving 23 bases between them. Germline V gives CDR1 SGHTA, CDR2 FQGNSA. Primers: 60 V beta forward and 13 J beta reverse. Some clones are missing from TCRdb's copy, which holds only in-frame ones; the method was immunoSEQ multiplex PCR. This sample has about 67,000 clones, with under 90% found just once. This specimen was blood, taken before dendritic cell vaccination. The chain links TRBV7-2 to TRBJ2-4, with D possibly being TRBD2 (8 bases). The receptor was derived from a human donor with glioblastoma. The CDR3 protein is CASSHGRGDREGNIQYF. The DNA of the CDR3 is TGTGCCAGCAGCCACGGGAGGGGAGACAGGGAGGGAAACATTCAGTACTTC.